This T cell receptor (beta chain) was documented in a study of blood T cell repertoires in COVID-19. Study-wide context: Sources were T cells, B-cell-depleted T cells, or PBMCs; the material itself was cDNA or gDNA.

V was shortened by 5 bases and J by 2 bases, with 12 bases between the two germline ends. Germline CDR1 reads SGHTA; CDR2 reads FQGTGA. The CDR3 contains 15 residues. The authors' processing: Counts of nucleated cells, estimated from reference gene primer amplification, were obtained. Profiling relied on immunoSEQ multiplex PCR, and the TCRdb table lists in-frame clones only, not all of them. Clone size and V and J calls were adopted from that table, with D and trimming inferred from the DNA. The sample has around 50,000 clones, 85% to 95% seen once. Seattle-derived patients entered the study during active infection and were followed longitudinally.

The material sequenced was peripheral blood. The V gene is TRBV7-3, the J gene TRBJ1-4; TRBD1 is a possible D gene (6 bases). The TCR originated in a man in his 60s with COVID-19, enrolled during active disease. CDR3 in DNA: TGTGCCAGCAGCAGGGCAGGGGCTACTAATGAAAAACTGTTTTTT. It specifies CASSRAGATNEKLFF. Looking up the rest from reference TRBV7-3 and TRBJ1-4 gives the full variable domain: GAGVSQTPSNKVTEKGKYVELRCDPISGHTALYWYRQSLGQGPEFLIYFQGTGAADDSGLPNDRFFAVRPEGSVSTLKIQRTERGDSAVYLCASSRAGATNEKLFFGSGTQLSVL.